This T cell receptor (beta chain) was documented in a study of T cell changes during pregnancy in multiple sclerosis. The method was immunoSEQ multiplex PCR; TCRdb's version includes in-frame clones alone and lacks a portion of them. Here the sample spans 25,000 to 30,000 clones, more than 75% being singletons. This clone was detected once. With 4 bases clipped from V and 7 bases from J, the junction kept 3 bases outside the gene matches. Per germline, CDR1 WSHSY and CDR2 SAAADI. The CDR3 length is 13 residues. Sequencing used CD8+ T cells from peripheral blood mononuclear cells, obtained after pregnancy. This chain uses TRBV10-2 with TRBJ1-5; 8 bases line up with TRBD1. This clonotype originated in a female donor with multiple sclerosis, enrolled in a pregnancy study. The CDR3: CASSGTGRQPQHF. CDR3 bases: TGCGCCAGCAGTGGGACAGGGAGGCAGCCCCAGCATTTT.